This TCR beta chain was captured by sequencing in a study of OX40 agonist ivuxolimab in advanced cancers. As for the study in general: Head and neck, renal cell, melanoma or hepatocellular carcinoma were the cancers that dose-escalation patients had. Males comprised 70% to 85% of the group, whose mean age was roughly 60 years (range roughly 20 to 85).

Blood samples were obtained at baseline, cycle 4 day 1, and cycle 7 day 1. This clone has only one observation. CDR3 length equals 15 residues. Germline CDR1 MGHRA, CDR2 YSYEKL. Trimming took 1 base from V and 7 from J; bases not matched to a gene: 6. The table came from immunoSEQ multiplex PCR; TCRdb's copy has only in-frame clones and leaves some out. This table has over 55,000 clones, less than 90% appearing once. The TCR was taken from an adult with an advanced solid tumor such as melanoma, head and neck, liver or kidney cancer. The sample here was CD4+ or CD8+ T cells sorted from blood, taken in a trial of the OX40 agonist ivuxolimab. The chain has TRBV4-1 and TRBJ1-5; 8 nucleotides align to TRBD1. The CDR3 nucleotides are TGCGCCAGCAGCCAAGTAGACAGGGGAAGACAGCCCCAGCATTTT. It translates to CASSQVDRGRQPQHF.